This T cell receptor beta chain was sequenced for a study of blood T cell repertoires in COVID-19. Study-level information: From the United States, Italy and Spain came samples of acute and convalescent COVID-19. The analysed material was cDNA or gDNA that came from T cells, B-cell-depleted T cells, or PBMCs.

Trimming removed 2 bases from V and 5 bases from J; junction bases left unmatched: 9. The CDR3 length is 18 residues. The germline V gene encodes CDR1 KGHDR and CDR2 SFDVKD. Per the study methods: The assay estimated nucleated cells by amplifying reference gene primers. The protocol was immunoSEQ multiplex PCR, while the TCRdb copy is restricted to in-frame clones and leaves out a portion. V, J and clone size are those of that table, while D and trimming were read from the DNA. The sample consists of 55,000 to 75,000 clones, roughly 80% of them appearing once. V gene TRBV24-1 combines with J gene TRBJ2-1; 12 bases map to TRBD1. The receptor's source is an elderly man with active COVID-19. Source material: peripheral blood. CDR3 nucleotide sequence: TGTGCCACCAGTGATTCCCGAACCGGGACAGGGGGCCACAATGAGCAGTTCTTC. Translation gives CATSDSRTGTGGHNEQFF.